This entry describes one T cell receptor (beta chain). What it binds is unknown. The data belong to a study of T cells in tuberculosis. Overall study results and limits: Smaller alpha distances in active tuberculosis partly reflected shorter CDR3-alpha lengths.

Regarding time point: new active TB diagnosis, blood taken before or within 7 days of starting treatment. Confirmation came from sputum smear and/or culture positivity for M. tuberculosis. Clones were sequenced by immunoSEQ multiplex PCR, and TCRdb holds only the in-frame ones, with some missing. The sample records some 6,000 clones, 95% to 98% being singletons. J lost 0 bases, V lost 4 bases, and 7 bases had no gene match. This CDR3 region has 16 residues. Germline V lookup: CDR1 SGHTS, CDR2 YDEGEE. The sequence was obtained from an adult with tuberculosis. The source was PBMCs, collected at tuberculosis diagnosis. V is TRBV5-8 and J is TRBJ2-4; TRBD1 matches 7 bases. In DNA form, the CDR3 reads TGTGCCAGCAGCGACGGGACAGAATTAGCCAAAAACATTCAGTACTTC. Amino acids: CASSDGTELAKNIQYF.